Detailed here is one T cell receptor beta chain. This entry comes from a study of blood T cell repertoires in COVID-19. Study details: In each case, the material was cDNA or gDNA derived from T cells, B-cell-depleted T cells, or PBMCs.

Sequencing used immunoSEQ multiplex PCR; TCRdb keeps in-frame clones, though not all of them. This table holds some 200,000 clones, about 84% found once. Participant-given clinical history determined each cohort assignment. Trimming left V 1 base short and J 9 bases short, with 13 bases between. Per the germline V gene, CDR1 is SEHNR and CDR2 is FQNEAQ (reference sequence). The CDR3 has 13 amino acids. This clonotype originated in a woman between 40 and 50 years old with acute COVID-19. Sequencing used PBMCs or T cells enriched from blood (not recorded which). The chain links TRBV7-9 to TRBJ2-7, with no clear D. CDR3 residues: CASSLGSQRGQYF. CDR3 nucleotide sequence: TGTGCCAGCAGCTTAGGGTCCCAGAGAGGGCAGTACTTC.